Each of the 23 T cell receptor beta chains below was sequenced from the same sample in a study of blood T cell repertoires in COVID-19. Some clones are missing from TCRdb's copy, which holds only in-frame ones; the method was immunoSEQ multiplex PCR. Of roughly 40,000 clones in the sample, 70% to 90% were seen once. Sequenced input: peripheral blood. All receptors come from a woman of 80 years or more with acute or convalescent COVID-19.

The genes are TRBV6-4 and TRBJ2-3, with 9 positions matching TRBD1. The V gene's germline CDR1 is MRHNA and CDR2 SNTAGT. The CDR3 runs to 16 residues. J was trimmed by 6 bases and V by 8 bases; bases with no gene match: 15. The CDR3 bases are TGTGCCAGCGGGGGCATTGGGGACAGGGTTCCCGATACGCAGTATTTT. Its protein product is CASGGIGDRVPDTQYF.

The rearrangement joins TRBV6-6 to TRBJ2-7; perhaps TRBD2 as D (6 bases). This CDR3 has 16 residues. V was cut by 0 bases and J by 3 bases, with 15 bases left in between. Per germline, CDR1 MNHNY and CDR2 SVGAGI (reference sequence). The CDR3 sequence is CASSYSDSSANYEQYF. In DNA form, the CDR3 reads TGTGCCAGCAGTTACTCCGACTCTAGCGCGAACTACGAGCAGTACTTC.

The V call is TRBV5-1, the J call TRBJ2-7; 9 nucleotides match TRBD2. Trimming cost V 4 bases and J 3 bases; bases outside gene matches: 8. Germline-derived CDR1 and CDR2 are SGHRS and YFSETQ. The CDR3 totals 15 residues. This CDR3 is CASSLGGSGSYEQYF. CDR3 DNA: TGCGCCAGCAGCCTAGGCGGTAGCGGGAGCTACGAGCAGTACTTC.

CDR3 DNA sequence: TGTGCCAGTAGTCGTATGAAACAGGGGACAGATACGCAGTATTTT. It translates to CASSRMKQGTDTQYF. The chain couples TRBV19 to TRBJ2-3, with 7 bases matching TRBD1. In germline, CDR1 is LNHDA, CDR2 SQIVND (reference sequence). The CDR3 is 15 residues long. V lost 5 bases and J lost 3; bases outside the gene matches: 8.

The rearrangement joins TRBV20-1 to TRBJ2-3; 8 nucleotides agree with TRBD2. This CDR3 has 15 residues. The V gene end was trimmed by 3 bases and the J gene end by 0 bases; junction bases not matched to a gene: 5. The V gene's germline CDR1 is DFQATT and CDR2 SNEGSKA (reference sequence). Here the CDR3 reads CSASLLAGSTDTQYF. The CDR3 DNA sequence: TGCAGTGCTAGTCTGCTAGCGGGCAGCACAGATACGCAGTATTTT.

The chain carries TRBV7-2 and TRBJ1-1; 8 nucleotides align to TRBD1. This CDR3 comprises 15 residues. V lost 5 bases, J lost 1 base, and 6 bases stayed unmatched. Germline assignment: CDR1 SGHTA and CDR2 FQGNSA. The CDR3 is CASSPADRANTEAFF. In DNA form, the CDR3 reads TGTGCCAGCAGCCCTGCGGACAGGGCGAACACTGAAGCTTTCTTT. The variable domain in full, with the rest retrieved from reference TRBV7-2 and TRBJ1-1, is GAGVSQSPSNKVTEKGKDVELRCDPISGHTALYWYRQSLGQGLEFLIYFQGNSAPDKSGLPSDRFSAERTGGSVSTLTIQRTQQEDSAVYLCASSPADRANTEAFFGQGTRLTVV.

V usage is TRBV19 and J usage is TRBJ1-2; perhaps TRBD1 as D (5 bases). V dropped 6 bases and J dropped 2 bases, with 19 bases sitting between them. Per germline, CDR1 LNHDA and CDR2 SQIVND (reference sequence). The CDR3 is made up of 16 amino acids. CDR3 nucleotides: TGTGCCAGTAGCCGGAACGAACAGGCTAGGAACTATGGCTACACCTTC. Protein sequence: CASSRNEQARNYGYTF.

The V gene is TRBV6-1, the J gene TRBJ2-3; no definite D call. The V and J ends lost 2 bases and 9 bases respectively, with 6 bases between them. The CDR3 length is 11 residues. Germline V CDR1 and CDR2: MNHNS, SASEGT. CDR3 in amino acids: CASSESATQYF. For the CDR3, the DNA is TGTGCCAGCAGTGAAAGTGCGACGCAGTATTTT.

This clone has a single count. The chain is built from TRBV29-1 and TRBJ1-2; D is undetermined. Per germline, CDR1 SQVTM and CDR2 ANQGSEA. The CDR3 has 12 residues. V lost 0 bases and J 7 bases, leaving 9 bases between the germline ends. CDR3 protein: CSVEDSRGGYTF. CDR3 DNA: TGCAGCGTTGAAGACTCGAGAGGTGGCTACACCTTC.

This chain uses TRBV2 with TRBJ1-4, with D maybe TRBD1 (6 bases). Germline CDR1 is SNHLY and CDR2 is FYNNEI. This CDR3 is built from 15 residues. V lost 5 bases, J lost 3 bases, and 13 bases lay in between. This CDR3 is CASSRSGVSNEKLFF. The CDR3 region has the DNA TGTGCCAGCAGTCGTTCAGGGGTCTCTAATGAAAAACTGTTTTTT. The whole variable domain, filled in from reference TRBV2 and TRBJ1-4, reads EPEVTQTPSHQVTQMGQEVILRCVPISNHLYFYWYRQILGQKVEFLVSFYNNEISEKSEIFDDQFSVERPDGSNFTLKIRSTKLEDSAMYFCASSRSGVSNEKLFFGSGTQLSVL.

The J gene is TRBJ2-1, the V gene TRBV5-1; TRBD2 agrees at 8 bases. The CDR3 has 14 amino acids. Germline lookup yields CDR1 SGHRS and CDR2 YFSETQ. The trim removed 5 bases at V and 6 bases at J, leaving 7 bases unmatched. The CDR3 DNA reads TGCGCCAGCAGAACCGGGACTAGTTCCAATGAGCAGTTCTTC. Translated, it gives CASRTGTSSNEQFF.

The chain carries TRBV2 and TRBJ2-7, with D possibly TRBD2 on 5 matching bases. Per the germline V gene, CDR1 is SNHLY and CDR2 is FYNNEI. The CDR3 has 12 amino acids. V was clipped by 2 bases and J by 5 bases, with 7 bases between them. For the CDR3, the DNA is TGTGCCAGCAGTGAACCCGGGGACGAGCAGTACTTC. Protein sequence: CASSEPGDEQYF.

The rearrangement uses TRBV29-1 and TRBJ1-2; D is uncertain. This CDR3 is built from 13 residues. Trimming took off 3 bases at V and 7 bases at J, with 15 bases between the two ends. The V gene's germline CDR1 is SQVTM and CDR2 ANQGSEA. CDR3 amino acids: CSVDYGSGFGYTF. In DNA, the CDR3 is TGCAGCGTTGATTATGGGTCAGGCTTTGGCTACACCTTC.

This clone has more than one count but fewer than ten. This rearrangement joins TRBV11-1 to TRBJ2-3, with TRBD2 identical over 10 bases. The CDR3 loop spans 16 amino acids. Germline assignment: CDR1 SGHAT and CDR2 FQDESV (reference sequence). J lost 5 bases, V lost 2 bases, and 7 bases had no gene match. CDR3 amino acids: CASSLYDSGRKDTQYF. The CDR3 nucleotides read TGTGCCAGCAGCTTATATGATAGCGGGAGGAAAGATACGCAGTATTTT.

This chain joins TRBV18 and TRBJ1-4, with 8 bases aligning to TRBD1. Losses at the gene ends were 3 bases for V and 6 bases for J; bases not matched to a gene: 9. The germline gives CDR1 KGHSH, CDR2 LQKENI. The CDR3 sequence is 16 residues long. The CDR3 coding sequence is TGTGCCAGCTCACCTTACCGGGCGGACAGGGATGAAAAACTGTTTTTT. It codes for CASSPYRADRDEKLFF.

This chain uses TRBV29-1 with TRBJ2-5; the match to TRBD1 covers 7 bases. The CDR3 consists of 13 residues. Germline lookup yields CDR1 SQVTM and CDR2 ANQGSEA. The V segment lost 2 bases and the J segment 4 bases; nucleotides outside the gene matches: 4. The DNA for the CDR3 is TGCAGCGTTGAAAGGGGGCCGGGAGAGACCCAGTACTTC. Its translation: CSVERGPGETQYF.

The chain has TRBV18 and TRBJ2-1, with 7 bases matching TRBD2. From germline, CDR1 is KGHSH and CDR2 LQKENI. This CDR3 contains 15 residues. J lost 2 bases, V lost 5 bases, and 6 bases had no gene match. CDR3 loop: CASSSSGNAYNEQFF. The CDR3 coding sequence is TGTGCCAGCTCATCAAGCGGGAATGCCTACAATGAGCAGTTCTTC.

This sequence joins TRBV28 and TRBJ1-2; tentative D call: TRBD1 (5 bases). Trimming removed 5 bases from V and 9 bases from J, with 19 bases in between. CDR1 is MDHEN, CDR2 SYDVKM, per germline. This CDR3 has 14 residues. CDR3 sequence reads: CASSPSGGGYRYTF. CDR3 coding DNA: TGTGCCAGCAGTCCCAGTGGCGGGGGGTATCGCTACACCTTC.

The genes are TRBV6-7 and TRBJ2-5; D is possibly TRBD1 (6 bases). TRBV6-7 is classed as an ORF, of uncertain function. CDR3 size: 17 residues. The germline V and J ends were trimmed by 2 bases and 2 bases, with 18 bases remaining between them. The chain's CDR3 is CASSYPGAATAQETQYF. The CDR3 nucleotides read TGTGCCAGCAGTTACCCAGGGGCAGCCACGGCTCAAGAGACCCAGTACTTC.

This chain links TRBV4-2 with TRBJ2-7; 7 bases line up with TRBD2. CDR1 and CDR2 from the germline V gene are LGHNA and YNFKEQ. V was clipped by 4 bases and J by 3 bases; unmatched bases: 6. The CDR3 has 14 amino acids. In DNA form, the CDR3 reads TGTGCCAGCAGCCCCGCTAGCGGCGTCTACGAGCAGTACTTC. Translation gives CASSPASGVYEQYF.

The sample holds one count of this clone. The chain is built from TRBV7-2 and TRBJ2-1; 9 bases are shared with TRBD1. V trimming: 5 bases; J trimming: 3 bases; junction bases outside the gene matches: 5. The CDR3 has 15 residues. Looked up from germline, CDR1 is SGHTA and CDR2 is FQGNSA. This CDR3 reads CASSPDRGSYNEQFF. In nucleotides, the CDR3 is TGTGCCAGCAGCCCAGACAGGGGGAGCTACAATGAGCAGTTCTTC.

The chain uses TRBV6-5 and TRBJ2-3; D gene uncertain. The CDR3 contains 13 residues. Trimming cost V 2 bases and J 1 base, with 4 bases left between them. CDR1 and CDR2 from the germline V gene are MNHEY and SVGAGI. Here the CDR3 reads CASSYVGTDTQYF. CDR3 sequence (DNA): TGTGCCAGCAGTTACGTAGGCACAGATACGCAGTATTTT.

The chain combines TRBV28 with TRBJ1-2; D remains ambiguous. Germline CDR1 is MDHEN and CDR2 is SYDVKM. V was pared by 4 bases and J by 3 bases, with 3 bases between. The CDR3 consists of 11 residues. The CDR3 loop is CASSSYYGYTF. In DNA form, the CDR3 reads TGTGCCAGCAGTTCGTACTATGGCTACACCTTC.